This T cell receptor (beta chain) was sequenced for a study of blood T cell repertoires in COVID-19. In the source study's methods: Amplification with reference gene primers provided the estimates of nucleated cell counts. Profiling relied on immunoSEQ multiplex PCR, and the TCRdb table lists in-frame clones only, not all of them. The D gene and trimming were derived from the DNA, and the V and J assignments and clone size from that table. The sample lists roughly 190,000 clones; approximately 90% were seen once. Losses at the gene ends were 2 bases for V and 4 bases for J; bases not matched to a gene: 4. The CDR3 is 13 residues long. Looked up from germline, CDR1 is GTSNPN and CDR2 is SVGIG (reference sequence).

This clonotype was obtained from a man over 45 with acute or convalescent COVID-19. The source material was peripheral blood. The gene calls are TRBV30 and TRBJ1-2, with 7 bases lining up with TRBD1. The CDR3 DNA reads TGTGCCTGGAGTCCCCGACAGGGCTATGGCTACACCTTC. It specifies CAWSPRQGYGYTF.